The source of this TCR beta chain is a study of brain T cells in children with intractable seizures. Study-wide findings and caveats: Absence of clones before surgery may stem from lower sequencing depth. Viral specificity was inferred only from CDR3 similarity; HCMV serostatus was unknown.

Documented time point: blood from clinic visit 5 months post-surgery; TSC patient then seizure free. Only cases whose brain tissue showed the highest T cell transcript signatures were sequenced. At least one anti-epileptic drug was given before surgery. TCRdb's copy holds only in-frame clones and misses some; the assay was immunoSEQ multiplex PCR. The sample has 300,000 to 400,000 clones; roughly 93% are singletons. In the case of this clone: No antigen is known for it.

Germline CDR1 reads MNHEY; CDR2 reads SMNVEV (reference sequence). J was trimmed by 2 bases and V by 8 bases; bases with no gene match: 8. This CDR3 contains 14 residues. The source was peripheral blood, collected 4 to 6 months after surgery. The receptor was isolated from a boy in the first two years of life with tuberous sclerosis and intractable seizures. This chain uses TRBV27 with TRBJ2-7, with 8 nucleotides matching TRBD2. The CDR3 here is CASFWTSTTYEQYF. The CDR3 DNA is TGTGCCAGCTTCTGGACTAGCACTACCTACGAGCAGTACTTC.